The T cell receptor (beta chain) under discussion was sequenced for a study of T cell changes during pregnancy in multiple sclerosis. Trimming cost V 8 bases and J 6 bases; bases outside gene matches: 10. Germline lookup yields CDR1 MDHEN and CDR2 SYDVKM. The CDR3 has 14 amino acids. TCRdb's table, derived via immunoSEQ multiplex PCR, lists solely in-frame clones and lacks some. The data contain some 79,000 clones, about 93% of them singletons. The receptor was derived from a female donor with multiple sclerosis, enrolled in a pregnancy study. The chain recombines TRBV28 with TRBJ1-5; 7 bases line up with TRBD1. Material: CD4+ T cells from peripheral blood mononuclear cells, obtained in the second trimester of pregnancy. This CDR3 reads CASLGRRGSQPQHF. As DNA, the CDR3 is TGTGCCAGCCTGGGGCGCAGGGGGTCTCAGCCCCAGCATTTT.